These T cell receptor beta chains were read from a single sample in a study of tumor and adjacent non-tumor tissue in lung cancer. TCRdb processed the multiplex PCR reads anew with MiXCR; each CDR3 protein has one entry. The sample yields about 93,000 distinct CDR3 sequences, around 71% seen once. Sequencing was performed on lung tumor tissue. These receptor sequences come from a man aged 55 to 70 with non-small cell lung cancer. Each CDR3 is given without its conserved first and last residue. Clone size is shown for a subset of rows, as once, few, many or a class of expanded clone.

-	TRBV5-1	TRBJ2-7	ASSLGHATNYYYEQY
-	TRBV5-1	TRBJ2-2	ASSSSARVGDTWELF
many	TRBV20-1	TRBJ2-1	SASLLAGVSEQF
once	TRBV11-3	TRBJ2-7	ASSVGGTSFYEQY
-	TRBV24-1	TRBJ2-1	ATNVRDRVRDEQF
-	TRBV6-2/TRBV6-3	TRBJ2-1	ANSYLDSGRMYNEQF
-	TRBV5-5	TRBJ2-1	ASSVPDRGLSYNEQF
-	TRBV4-2	TRBJ2-1	ARSHPKGEQPFSYNEQF
-	TRBV6-5	TRBJ2-7	ASSSLRTHFPPYEQY
-	TRBV20-1	TRBJ1-1	SARVGSVKGTNTEAF
-	TRBV5-1	TRBJ2-2	ASSLITVLQGLNTGELF
few	TRBV7-2	TRBJ1-1	ASSLEGGQNTEAF
-	TRBV12-3/TRBV12-4	TRBJ2-1	ASSLFLAGGSSNEQF
-	TRBV29-1	TRBJ2-1	SVAQGAGEQL
-	TRBV5-4	TRBJ1-2	ASSPTRQSTLYDGYT
many	TRBV20-1	TRBJ1-5	SAKGGRGSNQPQH
-	TRBV20-1	TRBJ2-1	RARRDRGSNEQF
-	TRBV14	TRBJ2-2	DSSQDFGSGELF
many	TRBV5-6	TRBJ2-3	ASSLGLPAVTDTQY
-	TRBV12-3/TRBV12-4	TRBJ2-1	ASSLQGAISASYNERF
-	TRBV20-1	TRBJ1-1	SASETGLNTEAF
-	TRBV29-1	TRBJ2-3	SALDRTLGTDTQY
few	TRBV20-1	TRBJ2-7	SARVGQRAYEQY
-	TRBV11-2	TRBJ2-3	ASNRKYSSIDMQY
-	TRBV15	TRBJ2-7	ATSRGGYEQY
-	TRBV11-1	TRBJ2-3	ASSLASVLSDTQY
-	TRBV2	TRBJ2-7	ASSFDRVEQY
-	TRBV4-3	TRBJ2-7	AGSQDRSVSYEQN
-	TRBV4-3	TRBJ2-5	ASSQEAQTGGWDTQY
-	TRBV11-3	TRBJ1-4	ASSMRTGRVKRF
few	TRBV12-3/TRBV12-4	TRBJ1-4	ASNISRGSGEKLF
once	TRBV12-3/TRBV12-4	TRBJ1-1	ASGTTQGWAF
many	TRBV7-9	TRBJ1-1	ASSLGQNTEAF
many	TRBV12-3/TRBV12-4	TRBJ1-1	ASSLEGYGTEAF
-	TRBV4-1	TRBJ2-1	ASSQLRTSGSGNEKF
once	TRBV4-3	TRBJ2-2	ASSGYITGELS
-	TRBV7-3	TRBJ2-1	ASGLAGGNEQF
-	TRBV11-2	TRBJ2-5	ASSLHGIDVQATQY
-	TRBV28	TRBJ1-5	AIRGMSSNQSQH
-	TRBV29-1	TRBJ2-2	IARGGTGSNTGELF
-	TRBV29-1	TRBJ2-1	SVDGAEGFDEQF
-	TRBV29-1	TRBJ2-3	SITSGGAYDTQY
-	TRBV19	TRBJ2-2	VSIRDSSANTGELF
-	TRBV6-5	TRBJ2-5	VNSYLMTGRLETQY
many	TRBV12-3/TRBV12-4	TRBJ2-6	ASRKQGAGANVLT
many	TRBV28	TRBJ2-1	ASTKGQFNPF
-	TRBV11-1	TRBJ2-1	ASSPGPGQGPHEQF
many	TRBV4-3	TRBJ2-4	ASSQGSSVQNIQY
-	TRBV20-1	TRBJ1-1	SAPPGLDTEAF
-	TRBV29-1	TRBJ1-2	SVGEPNRNYGYT
once	TRBV9	TRBJ2-7	ASSVGAAPSPYEQY
-	TRBV5-1	TRBJ1-1	ASSLGGTMNTEAF
-	TRBV25-1	TRBJ1-2	ASSSTYGYT
-	TRBV5-1	TRBJ2-7	VSSLAGTGGYEQY